This entry lists 20 T cell receptor beta chains sequenced from one sample in a study of T cell repertoires in cytomegalovirus infection. Using its own MiXCR run on the reads, TCRdb lists one record per CDR3 protein. The data contain approximately 590,000 distinct CDR3 sequences, just under 40% of them singletons. These TCRs are of unknown antigen specificity. Sequenced material: cultured PBMCs, taken from culture after CMV antigen stimulation. These receptor sequences come from a human donor in good health (CMV status not recorded). Some clones in this sample may be carry-over from other donors' samples.

The V and J genes are TRBV7-2 and TRBJ2-1, with D possibly being TRBD1 or TRBD2 (7 bases each). The CDR3 is 14 residues long. V lost 5 bases and J 7 bases, leaving 15 bases between the germline ends. Germline V gives CDR1 SGHTA, CDR2 FQGNSA. For the CDR3, the DNA is TGTGCCAGCAGCGAAGTCAGGGGGGGAAATGAGCAGTTCTTC. This encodes CASSEVRGGNEQFF.

The V call is TRBV20-1, the J call TRBJ2-1; D possibly corresponds to TRBD2 (6 bases). The ends were cut back, 4 bases at V and 7 bases at J, with 14 bases in the middle. The CDR3 loop spans 13 amino acids. From germline, CDR1 is DFQATT and CDR2 SNEGSKA (reference sequence). CDR3 coding DNA: TGCAGTGCTAACCGGAGGGGAAGGAATGAGCAGTTCTTC. It codes for CSANRRGRNEQFF.

This chain's CDR3 is CASSYSMLAYNEQFF. The DNA for the CDR3 is TGTGCCAGCAGTTACTCGATGCTGGCTTACAATGAGCAGTTCTTC. The chain couples TRBV6-2 or TRBV6-3 to TRBJ2-1; D is uncertain. CDR1 is MNHEY, CDR2 SVGEGT, per germline. Trimming took 0 bases from V and 4 from J, leaving 10 bases between them. This CDR3 contains 15 residues.

The table lists this clonotype with many counts. The chain links TRBV7-2 to TRBJ1-1; D perhaps matches TRBD1 (5 bases). The V end lost 5 bases, the J end lost 3 bases, and 13 bases lay between the germline ends. The CDR3 consists of 14 residues. The germline gives CDR1 SGHTA, CDR2 FQGNSA. The CDR3 spells CASSLGVTDTEAFF. In DNA form, the CDR3 reads TGTGCCAGCAGCCTAGGGGTTACGGACACTGAAGCTTTCTTT.

This clonotype was observed a handful of times. V gene TRBV5-1 combines with J gene TRBJ1-1, with D perhaps TRBD1 (6 bases). There are 14 residues in the CDR3. Trimming stripped 4 bases from V and 2 bases from J, with 12 bases between. Per germline, CDR1 SGHRS and CDR2 YFSETQ. The CDR3 is CASSAGQLNTEAFF. For the CDR3, the DNA is TGCGCCAGCAGCGCCGGACAGCTAAACACTGAAGCTTTCTTT.

This clonotype was seen only once. The chain joins TRBV6-1 to TRBJ1-6; weak D call: TRBD1 (5 bases). CDR3 length equals 15 residues. Trimming cost V 8 bases and J 0 bases, with 11 bases left between them. Germline V gene data show CDR1 as MNHNS and CDR2 as SASEGT. As DNA, the CDR3 is TGTGCCAGCGGGAGGAGGGGCTCCTATAATTCACCCCTCCACTTT. Translation gives CASGRRGSYNSPLHF.

This rearrangement joins TRBV6-1 to TRBJ2-5, with a tentative D call TRBD1 (5 bases). Trimming removed 4 bases from V and 5 bases from J, with 8 bases in between. Germline CDR1 is MNHNS and CDR2 is SASEGT. The CDR3 is 12 residues long. The CDR3 bases are TGTGCCAGCAGTGGGCAGGGTGAGACCCAGTACTTC. Protein: CASSGQGETQYF.

This clonotype has just a few counts. The chain recombines TRBV7-2 with TRBJ2-7; TRBD2 is a possible D gene (7 bases). V lost 5 bases to trimming and J lost 2 bases, with 13 bases between them. CDR3 size: 14 residues. Germline CDR1 is SGHTA and CDR2 is FQGNSA. In DNA form, the CDR3 reads TGTGCCAGCAGCATAAGGGGGGGTGCCTACGAGCAGTACTTC. This encodes CASSIRGGAYEQYF.

This clonotype was seen ten or more times. The V and J genes are TRBV7-2 and TRBJ2-2; D is ambiguous. Germline CDR1 SGHTA, CDR2 FQGNSA. Deletions cut 5 bases from V and 1 base from J, with 8 bases between. This CDR3 region has 14 residues. CDR3: CASSRYGNTGELFF. DNA for the CDR3: TGTGCCAGCAGCCGCTACGGGAACACCGGGGAGCTGTTTTTT.

CDR3 protein: CASSSTGESYEQYF. The CDR3 DNA reads TGTGCCAGCAGCTCTACAGGGGAGTCCTACGAGCAGTACTTC. V gene TRBV27 combines with J gene TRBJ2-7; 7 bases map to TRBD1. The CDR3 contains 14 residues. Germline V lookup: CDR1 MNHEY, CDR2 SMNVEV (reference sequence). The V gene end was trimmed by 6 bases and the J gene end by 1 base; junction bases not matched to a gene: 6.

In nucleotides, the CDR3 is TGTGCCAGCAGGGCCGGGACAAGGCAGTTCTTC. Residues: CASRAGTRQFF. This rearrangement joins TRBV6-1 to TRBJ2-1, with a possible D match to TRBD1 (6 bases). CDR1 MNHNS and CDR2 SASEGT come from the germline V gene. Trimming stripped 6 bases from V and 12 bases from J, with 12 bases between. This CDR3 has 11 residues.

This clonotype was seen a handful of times. J is TRBJ1-1 and V is TRBV7-2, with 9 bases aligning to TRBD1. The ends lost 4 bases at V and 7 bases at J; junction bases unmatched: 4. The CDR3 runs to 13 residues. Germline-derived CDR1 and CDR2 are SGHTA and FQGNSA. In DNA form, the CDR3 reads TGTGCCAGCAGCTCCCAGGGACAGGGTGAAGCTTTCTTT. The encoded protein is CASSSQGQGEAFF. The full variable domain, rest sourced from reference TRBV7-2 and TRBJ1-1, is GAGVSQSPSNKVTEKGKDVELRCDPISGHTALYWYRQSLGQGLEFLIYFQGNSAPDKSGLPSDRFSAERTGGSVSTLTIQRTQQEDSAVYLCASSSQGQGEAFFGQGTRLTVV.

V is TRBV7-9 and J is TRBJ2-4; perhaps TRBD1 as D (6 bases). V was shortened by 1 base and J by 0 bases, with 13 bases between the two germline ends. Germline loops: CDR1 SEHNR, CDR2 FQNEAQ (reference sequence). The CDR3 spans 17 residues. CDR3 nucleotide sequence: TGTGCCAGCAGCTTAGAGTTTACAGGGTTAGCCAAAAACATTCAGTACTTC. It is translated as CASSLEFTGLAKNIQYF.

The rearrangement links TRBV20-1 to TRBJ2-1; unclear D gene. The germline V and J ends were trimmed by 5 bases and 7 bases, with 12 bases remaining between them. The germline CDR1 and CDR2 sequences are DFQATT and SNEGSKA (reference sequence). The CDR3 loop spans 12 amino acids. The CDR3 here is CSALRPKNEQFF. The CDR3 DNA is TGCAGTGCTCTCCGTCCCAAAAATGAGCAGTTCTTC.

This clonotype was detected once. The chain has TRBV2 and TRBJ1-1; tentative D call: TRBD1 (5 bases). This CDR3 contains 14 residues. The V gene's germline CDR1 is SNHLY and CDR2 FYNNEI. Trimming stripped 7 bases from V and 11 bases from J, with 23 bases between. For the CDR3, the DNA is TGTGCCAGCAAGCCTCTTCCGCGGGGCCTCGGGGCTTTCTTT. Residues: CASKPLPRGLGAFF.

In this sample, this clonotype turned up a few times. This sequence joins TRBV7-2 and TRBJ2-7, with 10 bases fitting TRBD2. The J segment lost 6 bases and the V segment lost 0 bases, leaving 2 bases of the junction unmatched. Germline lookup yields CDR1 SGHTA and CDR2 FQGNSA. CDR3 length: 14 amino acids. The CDR3 DNA reads as TGTGCCAGCAGCTTAGCCCTAGCGGGAGCCGAGCAGTACTTC. It codes for CASSLALAGAEQYF. The entire variable domain, with the rest obtained from reference TRBV7-2 and TRBJ2-7, is as follows: GAGVSQSPSNKVTEKGKDVELRCDPISGHTALYWYRQSLGQGLEFLIYFQGNSAPDKSGLPSDRFSAERTGGSVSTLTIQRTQQEDSAVYLCASSLALAGAEQYFGPGTRLTVT.

This chain uses TRBV5-6 with TRBJ2-5, with 10 bases fitting TRBD1. CDR1 and CDR2 (germline): SGHDT, YYEEEE. This CDR3 has 15 residues. After removal of 5 bases from V and 5 bases from J, the junction contained 9 bases not matched to a gene. The CDR3 here is CASSSPGTGEETQYF. As DNA, the CDR3 is TGTGCCAGCAGTTCACCCGGGACAGGGGAGGAGACCCAGTACTTC.

This clonotype was seen once. This sequence joins TRBV7-7 and TRBJ2-5, with 9 nucleotides matching TRBD2. Germline V gene lookup returns CDR1 SSHAT and CDR2 FNYEAQ (reference sequence). The ends lost 5 bases at V and 7 bases at J; junction bases unmatched: 8. This CDR3 comprises 14 residues. The CDR3 sequence: CASSPSSGMGTQYF. The CDR3 DNA is TGTGCCAGCAGCCCCTCTAGCGGGATGGGGACCCAGTACTTC.

The CDR3 sequence: CASSFRQGAGEQFF. The DNA of the CDR3 is TGCGCCAGCAGCTTTCGACAGGGGGCCGGTGAGCAGTTCTTC. The V call is TRBV5-1, the J call TRBJ2-1, with 10 bases fitting TRBD1. CDR1 and CDR2 (germline): SGHRS, YFSETQ. There are 14 residues in the CDR3. Germline trimming cut 2 bases from V and 9 bases from J; bases unmatched to any gene: 5.

This clonotype was counted between two and nine times. The CDR3 loop reads CASSLVDQNTGELFF. The CDR3 DNA reads TGTGCCAGCAGCTTAGTGGACCAGAACACCGGGGAGCTGTTTTTT. This sequence joins TRBV7-8 and TRBJ2-2; D gene uncertain. V lost 1 base and J 1 base, leaving 7 bases between the germline ends. The CDR3 is 15 residues long. The germline V gene encodes CDR1 SGHVS and CDR2 FQNEAQ.